This T cell receptor beta chain originates from a study of T-cell reconstitution after alpha-beta-depleted transplantation in children. The study's findings and limits: Day-60 TCRbeta diversity that was high in some patients was derived from surviving recipient T cells and thymic progenitors. One year after transplant, T-cell counts and diversity came mostly from newly produced T cells.

TCRbeta library construction was performed incorporating unique molecular identifiers. One entry per CDR3 protein results from TCRdb running MiXCR on the PCR reads. The table shows about 70,000 distinct CDR3 sequences, with roughly a tenth occurring only once. This clonotype showed up just a few times. Its specificity is unknown. The clonotype comes from a boy younger than 18 with acute myeloid leukemia, due to receive a stem cell transplant. The specimen was PBMCs, collected before TCRalphabeta/CD19-depleted stem cell transplant.

For the CDR3, the DNA is TGTGCCAGCAGCTTAAAGACAGCCACCACAAGTGCTTTCTTT. Encoded protein: CASSLKTATTSAFF. The V and J genes are TRBV7-2 and TRBJ1-1, with a weak D call TRBD1 (5 bases). The CDR3 runs 14 residues. Trimming cost V 2 bases and J 11 bases, with 18 bases left between them. CDR1 and CDR2 (germline): SGHTA, FQGNSA.